These 31 T cell receptor beta chains were sequenced from one sample in a study of blood T cell repertoires in COVID-19. Some clones are missing from TCRdb's copy, which holds only in-frame ones; the method was immunoSEQ multiplex PCR. The repertoire consists of 110,000 or so clones, with approximately 87% occurring once and the leading ten covering approximately 18%. Sequencing used peripheral blood. Receptors originate from an older woman with acute or convalescent COVID-19.

This chain links TRBV4-1 with TRBJ1-2, with a weak D call TRBD1 (6 bases). CDR1 and CDR2 from the germline V gene are MGHRA and YSYEKL. The CDR3 spans 13 residues. V lost 4 bases and J lost 6, with 12 bases in between. The CDR3 sequence is CASSRTGSDGYTF. CDR3 coding DNA: TGCGCCAGCAGCCGTACAGGGTCCGATGGCTACACCTTC.

The chain combines TRBV5-1 with TRBJ2-5; D call uncertain. CDR3 length: 15 amino acids. Germline V gene data show CDR1 as SGHRS and CDR2 as YFSETQ. The ends were cut back, 4 bases at V and 2 bases at J, with 15 bases in the middle. DNA for the CDR3: TGCGCCAGCAGCCCCCTCGGAGTTGTACAAGAGACCCAGTACTTC. It is translated as CASSPLGVVQETQYF.

The chain recombines TRBV5-4 with TRBJ2-7; TRBD1 aligns across 9 bases. Germline-derived CDR1 and CDR2 are SGHNT and YYREEE (reference sequence). This CDR3 spans 14 amino acids. The junction had 6 bases not matched to a gene; V was cut back by 2 bases and J by 6 bases. The CDR3 here is CASSFDRGIGEQYF. The CDR3 nucleotides are TGTGCCAGCAGCTTCGACAGGGGGATAGGCGAGCAGTACTTC.

The chain combines TRBV6-1 with TRBJ2-5; 12 bases are shared with TRBD1. The V gene's germline CDR1 is MNHNS and CDR2 SASEGT. The V gene end was trimmed by 3 bases and the J gene end by 2 bases; junction bases not matched to a gene: 4. The CDR3 length is 16 residues. The CDR3 loop reads CASSDGTGGGQETQYF. The CDR3 nucleotides read TGTGCCAGCAGTGACGGGACAGGGGGCGGACAAGAGACCCAGTACTTC.

The chain employs TRBV13 and TRBJ2-5; 7 bases agree with TRBD1. CDR1 is PRHDT and CDR2 is FYEKMQ in the germline V gene (reference sequence). The V and J ends lost 6 bases and 5 bases, in that order; junction bases with no gene match: 3. This CDR3 has 12 amino acids. The CDR3 sequence: CASRKGAETQYF. The DNA for the CDR3 is TGTGCCAGCAGGAAGGGGGCGGAGACCCAGTACTTC.

The chain is built from TRBV19 and TRBJ1-3; 8 nucleotides agree with TRBD1. This CDR3 is 17 amino acids long. CDR1 and CDR2 (germline): LNHDA, SQIVND (reference sequence). The J segment lost 0 bases and the V segment lost 5 bases, leaving 9 bases of the junction unmatched. The CDR3 DNA is TGTGCCAGTAGTGGACAGGGTAGGACCTACTCTGGAAACACCATATATTTT. Amino acid sequence: CASSGQGRTYSGNTIYF.

The V and J genes are TRBV28 and TRBJ2-1; 8 bases line up with TRBD2. The length of the CDR3 is 21 residues. J was trimmed by 7 bases and V by 3 bases; bases with no gene match: 26. CDR1 is MDHEN, CDR2 SYDVKM, per germline. CDR3 nucleotide sequence: TGTGCCAGCAGTTTCCCCGGTGAACTAGCGGAACCAGTGGGCGAGTGGAATGAGCAGTTCTTC. This encodes CASSFPGELAEPVGEWNEQFF.

This clone is a singleton in its sample. V is TRBV28 and J is TRBJ2-7; D call uncertain. Germline V CDR1 and CDR2: MDHEN, SYDVKM. The CDR3 spans 13 residues. With 5 bases removed from V and 0 bases from J, the gap between germline ends came to 8 bases. The CDR3 DNA reads TGTGCCAGCAGTCCGCCTAGCTCCTACGAGCAGTACTTC. This encodes CASSPPSSYEQYF.

J is TRBJ1-1 and V is TRBV4-1, with TRBD1 matching over 7 bases. Germline CDR1 MGHRA, CDR2 YSYEKL. J lost 3 bases, V lost 1 base, and 8 bases had no gene match. The CDR3 covers 16 residues. CDR3 residues: CASSQGPGTAYTEAFF. The CDR3 nucleotides read TGCGCCAGCAGCCAAGGGCCCGGGACAGCCTACACTGAAGCTTTCTTT.

J is TRBJ2-7 and V is TRBV13; TRBD2 might be the D (5 bases). The CDR3 covers 13 residues. Germline lookup yields CDR1 PRHDT and CDR2 FYEKMQ (reference sequence). V gave up 6 bases and J gave up 6 bases, with 15 bases separating them. CDR3 amino acids: CASRPRGHIEQYF. CDR3 DNA: TGTGCCAGCAGACCCCGGGGTCATATCGAGCAGTACTTC.

V gene TRBV3-1 (or the pseudogene TRBV3-2) combines with J gene TRBJ2-5; weak D call: TRBD2 (6 bases). Germline CDR1 LGHDT, CDR2 YNNKEL (reference sequence). V was trimmed by 5 bases and J by 4 bases, leaving 17 bases between them. The CDR3 extends over 15 amino acids. DNA for the CDR3: TGTGCCAGCAGCTGGATGCGGGAACGCGGAGAGACCCAGTACTTC. It yields the protein CASSWMRERGETQYF.

The chain joins TRBV9 to TRBJ1-4, with D possibly TRBD1 on 5 matching bases. V was shortened by 6 bases and J by 0 bases, with 9 bases between the two germline ends. This CDR3 has 14 residues. Germline V lookup: CDR1 SGDLS, CDR2 YYNGEE. CDR3 amino acids: CASTDSATNEKLFF. The DNA of the CDR3 is TGTGCCAGCACCGACAGCGCAACTAATGAAAAACTGTTTTTT.

The chain is built from TRBV7-2 and TRBJ1-1; unclear D gene. The germline V and J ends were trimmed by 1 base and 3 bases, with 9 bases remaining between them. Germline loops: CDR1 SGHTA, CDR2 FQGNSA. CDR3 length: 14 amino acids. Here the CDR3 reads CASSLVEVYTEAFF. In nucleotides, the CDR3 is TGTGCCAGCAGCTTAGTGGAGGTGTACACTGAAGCTTTCTTT. Full variable domain (outside the CDR3, taken from reference TRBV7-2 and TRBJ1-1): GAGVSQSPSNKVTEKGKDVELRCDPISGHTALYWYRQSLGQGLEFLIYFQGNSAPDKSGLPSDRFSAERTGGSVSTLTIQRTQQEDSAVYLCASSLVEVYTEAFFGQGTRLTVV.

This clone occurred a few times. The rearrangement links TRBV12-3 or TRBV12-4 to TRBJ1-3; no firm D call. This CDR3 is built from 13 residues. V was pared by 2 bases and J by 4 bases, with 6 bases between. The CDR3 loop is CASSLKHGNTIYF. DNA for the CDR3: TGTGCCAGCAGTTTAAAGCACGGAAACACCATATATTTT.

This clone was recorded a few times. The chain couples TRBV4-1 to TRBJ1-2; 10 nucleotides agree with TRBD1. The CDR3 is made up of 16 amino acids. With V trimmed by 0 bases and J by 8 bases, 9 bases remained unmatched. CDR1 is MGHRA, CDR2 YSYEKL, per germline. The CDR3 loop reads CASSQEPGQGFRGYTF. CDR3 DNA sequence: TGCGCCAGCAGCCAAGAGCCGGGACAGGGGTTTAGGGGCTACACCTTC.

This sequence joins TRBV7-3 and TRBJ1-1; D remains ambiguous. The germline CDR1 and CDR2 sequences are SGHTA and FQGTGA. This CDR3 has 14 amino acids. Deletions cut 2 bases from V and 3 bases from J, with 10 bases between. The CDR3 region is CASSLEAGYTEAFF. The CDR3 DNA reads TGTGCCAGCAGCTTAGAAGCAGGATACACTGAAGCTTTCTTT.

This clone has only one observation. The CDR3 loop reads CASSLEQISNQPQHF. The DNA of the CDR3 is TGTGCCAGCAGCTTAGAACAGATTAGCAATCAGCCCCAGCATTTT. The rearrangement links TRBV7-8 to TRBJ1-5; D gene unclear. With 1 base removed from V and 0 bases from J, the gap between germline ends came to 7 bases. CDR1 is SGHVS, CDR2 FQNEAQ, per germline. The CDR3 is made up of 15 amino acids.

The rearrangement uses TRBV18 and TRBJ1-2, with a tentative D call TRBD1 (5 bases). V shed 3 bases and J shed 6 bases, with 20 bases lying between them. This CDR3 comprises 16 residues. The germline CDR1 and CDR2 sequences are KGHSH and LQKENI. CDR3 sequence: CASSPYTRLTGHGYTF. The CDR3 nucleotides read TGTGCCAGCTCACCTTATACGCGCCTCACAGGCCATGGCTACACCTTC.

The CDR3 region is CASSLIGGQETQYF. CDR3 nucleotide sequence: TGTGCCAGCAGTTTAATCGGAGGCCAAGAGACCCAGTACTTC. The gene calls are TRBV28 and TRBJ2-5, with TRBD2 as a possible D gene (5 bases). CDR1 and CDR2 (germline): MDHEN, SYDVKM. The CDR3 runs to 14 residues. The V end was cut by 2 bases, the J end by 1 base, with 8 bases between. The complete variable domain, with remaining parts taken from reference TRBV28 and TRBJ2-5, reads DVKVTQSSRYLVKRTGEKVFLECVQDMDHENMFWYRQDPGLGLRLIYFSYDVKMKEKGDIPEGYSVSREKKERFSLILESASTNQTSMYLCASSLIGGQETQYFGPGTRLLVL.

The V and J genes are TRBV18 and TRBJ1-6, with D hard to call. This CDR3 spans 18 amino acids. Germline CDR1 is KGHSH and CDR2 is LQKENI. V was trimmed by 2 bases and J by 8 bases, leaving 22 bases between them. The CDR3 loop reads CASSPMGSTARSHSPLHF. For the CDR3, the DNA is TGTGCCAGCTCACCAATGGGGAGCACGGCCAGGAGCCATTCACCCCTCCACTTT.

The CDR3 is CASGSAGQTGELFF. The CDR3 nucleotides are TGTGCCAGCGGGTCTGCGGGTCAAACCGGGGAGCTGTTTTTT. V and J are TRBV2 and TRBJ2-2, with D possibly TRBD2 on 5 matching bases. CDR1 and CDR2 (germline): SNHLY, FYNNEI. V was pared by 8 bases and J by 5 bases, with 15 bases between. The CDR3 has 14 amino acids.

V usage is TRBV30 and J usage is TRBJ1-6, with a tentative D call TRBD1 (5 bases). Trimming cost V 2 bases and J 7 bases, with 12 bases left between them. This CDR3 comprises 14 residues. Germline V CDR1 and CDR2: GTSNPN, SVGIG (reference sequence). The CDR3 DNA is TGTGCCTGGAGTCGGGGGGGAGTGAATTCACCCCTCCACTTT. Translating gives CAWSRGGVNSPLHF.

The rearrangement links TRBV5-1 to TRBJ1-1; 10 bases fit TRBD1. Germline-derived CDR1 and CDR2 are SGHRS and YFSETQ. CDR3 length: 18 residues. V was clipped by 3 bases and J by 3 bases; unmatched bases: 14. This chain's CDR3 is CASSSTPRTGGMDTEAFF. The CDR3 DNA reads as TGCGCCAGCAGCTCAACTCCGAGGACAGGGGGAATGGACACTGAAGCTTTCTTT.

This chain connects TRBV12-3 or TRBV12-4 to TRBJ2-7; D might be TRBD1 (8 bases). V lost 7 bases and J 6 bases, leaving 16 bases between the germline ends. This CDR3 region has 13 residues. The CDR3 region is CASTRTGGGEQYF. As DNA, the CDR3 is TGTGCCAGCACCCGAACAGGGGGGGGCGAGCAGTACTTC.

The chain is built from TRBV11-2 and TRBJ2-1, with D perhaps matching TRBD1 (6 bases). Trimming removed 5 bases at V and 6 bases at J, with 11 bases between. There are 13 residues in the CDR3. Germline CDR1 SGHAT, CDR2 FQNNGV. The CDR3: CASSPDRSNEQFF. The CDR3 DNA reads as TGTGCCAGCAGCCCGGACAGAAGCAATGAGCAGTTCTTC.

J is TRBJ2-2 and V is TRBV2; 8 bases line up with TRBD1. The germline CDR1 and CDR2 sequences are SNHLY and FYNNEI. This CDR3 region has 14 residues. V lost 6 bases to trimming and J lost 4 bases; unmatched junction nucleotides: 4. The CDR3 protein is CASSGRGPTGELFF. CDR3 DNA sequence: TGTGCCAGCAGCGGCAGGGGGCCCACCGGGGAGCTGTTTTTT.

The genes are TRBV7-2 and TRBJ1-2; D is perhaps TRBD1 (6 bases). This CDR3 spans 15 amino acids. Germline V gives CDR1 SGHTA, CDR2 FQGNSA. V shed 5 bases and J shed 8 bases, with 21 bases lying between them. CDR3 sequence (DNA): TGTGCCAGCAGCCCAACAGGGATTCCAGGTCGGGGCTACACCTTC. It encodes CASSPTGIPGRGYTF.

This clone was observed a handful of times. The genes are TRBV5-1 and TRBJ1-6; tentative D call: TRBD1 (6 bases). Germline V gene data show CDR1 as SGHRS and CDR2 as YFSETQ. The ends were cut back, 1 base at V and 9 bases at J, with 20 bases in the middle. The CDR3 spans 17 residues. This CDR3 is CASSLFSTQGGSSPLHF. The CDR3 nucleotides are TGCGCCAGCAGCTTGTTTTCGACACAGGGTGGGAGTTCACCCCTCCACTTT. Full variable domain (rest looked up from reference TRBV5-1 and TRBJ1-6): KAGVTQTPRYLIKTRGQQVTLSCSPISGHRSVSWYQQTPGQGLQFLFEYFSETQRNKGNFPGRFSGRQFSNSRSEMNVSTLELGDSALYLCASSLFSTQGGSSPLHFGNGTRLTVT.

This clone was found a few times. The CDR3 sequence: CASSLQPPGLAGHTQYF. For the CDR3, the DNA is TGTGCCAGCAGTCTACAACCTCCGGGACTAGCAGGTCATACGCAGTATTTT. The chain recombines TRBV28 with TRBJ2-3; 9 nucleotides align to TRBD2. V was pared by 5 bases and J by 7 bases, with 16 bases of the junction left unmatched. Germline V CDR1 and CDR2: MDHEN, SYDVKM. There are 17 residues in the CDR3. Full variable domain (outside the CDR3, taken from reference TRBV28 and TRBJ2-3): DVKVTQSSRYLVKRTGEKVFLECVQDMDHENMFWYRQDPGLGLRLIYFSYDVKMKEKGDIPEGYSVSREKKERFSLILESASTNQTSMYLCASSLQPPGLAGHTQYFGPGTRLTVL.

The rearrangement uses TRBV5-6 and TRBJ2-2; no reliable D call. V lost 1 base and J lost 7, with 11 bases in between. CDR3 size: 14 residues. Germline-derived CDR1 and CDR2 are SGHDT and YYEEEE. For the CDR3, the DNA is TGTGCCAGCAGCTTGTTTCAGGCGCTCGGGGAGCTGTTTTTT. Its protein product is CASSLFQALGELFF.

J is TRBJ2-1 and V is TRBV28; 11 nucleotides match TRBD2. V shed 6 bases, J shed 4 bases, and the junction held 5 bases outside the gene matches. There are 15 residues in the CDR3. Germline V lookup: CDR1 MDHEN, CDR2 SYDVKM. CDR3: CASSPIAGGYNEQFF. The CDR3 region has the DNA TGTGCCAGCAGCCCTATAGCGGGGGGGTACAATGAGCAGTTCTTC.